Listed below are T cell receptor beta chains from one sample, sequenced in a study of monozygotic twins with inflammatory bowel disease. TCRdb derives one entry per CDR3 protein from the 5' RACE reads, leaving out DNA. The sample table sets out 300,000 to 450,000 distinct CDR3 sequences. Sequencing was performed on blood. All receptors come from a human donor with ulcerative colitis or Crohn's disease, or a healthy co-twin of an affected twin (not recorded which). CDR3s include the opening cysteine and the closing phenylalanine or tryptophan.

V: TRBV12-3/TRBV12-4
J: TRBJ2-2
CDR3: CASSLVVGELFF

V: TRBV6-4
J: TRBJ1-4
CDR3: CASRPFLGDSRRGWANEKLFF

V: TRBV7-9
J: TRBJ1-1
CDR3: CASSRRPGRGGAEAFF

V: TRBV7-2
J: TRBJ1-1
CDR3: CASSLRAWNTEAFF

V: TRBV6-5
J: TRBJ1-3
CDR3: CASSYRERMGNTIYF

V: TRBV6-5
J: TRBJ2-3
CDR3: CASSLQFQQGDTQYF

V: TRBV5-1
J: TRBJ1-5
CDR3: CASSWNRGQPQHF

V: TRBV7-9
J: TRBJ2-3
CDR3: CASSYPSGGRTDTQYF

V: TRBV4-3
J: TRBJ2-1
CDR3: CASSQDARGWETYNEQFF

V: TRBV4-3
J: TRBJ1-1
CDR3: CASSQDRAGETEAFF

V: TRBV28
J: TRBJ2-1
CDR3: CASSLAQGSEQFF

V: TRBV5-1
J: TRBJ2-4
CDR3: CASSLSQGDKNIQYF

V: TRBV7-2
J: TRBJ2-1
CDR3: CASSLGLAGNNEQFF

V: TRBV18
J: TRBJ2-7
CDR3: CASSPLQSSYEQYF

V: TRBV6-1
J: TRBJ1-1
CDR3: CASSGLSPPEAFF

V: TRBV5-1
J: TRBJ1-1
CDR3: CASSLPERGDTEAFF

V: TRBV5-1
J: TRBJ1-2
CDR3: CASSPGHIANYGYTF

V: TRBV18
J: TRBJ2-7
CDR3: CASSQFSYEQYF

V: TRBV6-5
J: TRBJ2-1
CDR3: CASSSTSLDYNEQFF

V: TRBV11-2
J: TRBJ2-2
CDR3: CASMRTRAGELFF

V: TRBV5-1
J: TRBJ1-4
CDR3: CASSLAGATATNEKLFF

V: TRBV7-3
J: TRBJ1-2
CDR3: CASSPSPRRGQGRFGYTF

V: TRBV20-1
J: TRBJ2-5
CDR3: CSAPKPTGRRETQYF

V: TRBV7-2
J: TRBJ2-4
CDR3: CASSSPGDMQYF

V: TRBV12-3/TRBV12-4
J: TRBJ2-1
CDR3: CASSSGGTSGSYNEQFF

V: TRBV19
J: TRBJ1-3
CDR3: CASDVTGAGNTIYF

V: TRBV7-3
J: TRBJ1-1
CDR3: CASSLQQGLGTEAFF

V: TRBV4-3
J: TRBJ1-1
CDR3: CASSQDLGSEAFF

V: TRBV10-3
J: TRBJ1-5
CDR3: CAIREERNQPQHF

V: TRBV3-1
J: TRBJ2-7
CDR3: CASSQETSGAYEQYF

V: TRBV5-1
J: TRBJ2-4
CDR3: CASSLTGNIQYF

V: TRBV12-3/TRBV12-4
J: TRBJ1-2
CDR3: CASRPGSTNYGYTF

V: TRBV5-6
J: TRBJ1-3
CDR3: CASSFLDNSGNTIYF

V: TRBV6-1
J: TRBJ2-1
CDR3: CASSKDRAPYNEQFF

V: TRBV30
J: TRBJ1-1
CDR3: CAWSGGTGNTEAFF

V: TRBV2
J: TRBJ2-1
CDR3: CASSESRYSYNEQFF

V: TRBV28
J: TRBJ2-5
CDR3: CASQRVGETQYF

V: TRBV20-1
J: TRBJ2-1
CDR3: CSARDSQRGSSYNEQFF

V: TRBV7-9
J: TRBJ1-2
CDR3: CASSLVRQSYGYTF

V: TRBV7-9
J: TRBJ2-3
CDR3: CASSPFFTDTQYF

V: TRBV4-1
J: TRBJ2-3
CDR3: CASSQLAGLITDTQYF

V: TRBV7-9
J: TRBJ1-1
CDR3: CASSLPYPNTEAFF

V: TRBV5-1
J: TRBJ2-1
CDR3: CASSLAPPRGSYNEQFF

V: TRBV9
J: TRBJ2-3
CDR3: CASSEGQGFESSDTQYF

V: TRBV7-2
J: TRBJ1-1
CDR3: CASSFIMNTEAFF

V: TRBV7-8
J: TRBJ1-6
CDR3: CASSYMGTGGSNSPLHF